The source of this T cell receptor (beta chain) is a study of post-analysis software for immune sequencing data (dated by TCRdb to the mid-2010s). Background on the whole study: Relapsing-remitting, secondary progressive and progressive-relapsing multiple sclerosis were recorded as disease courses, and subtype annotation was lacking for some patients. A subset of samples was prepared in parallel using single-end sample barcoding, then pooled and co-amplified after Illumina adapter ligation. The multiple sclerosis patient repertoires were compared with approximately 11 previously published healthy control repertoires from donors aged about 6 to 28 years.

To demonstrate the VDJtools post-analysis software, the study profiled TCR beta repertoires from the peripheral blood of 10 to 15 young patients with multiple sclerosis. The multiple sclerosis patients were children and adolescents between 6 and 15 years of age. Including cysteine and phenylalanine, the CDR3 has 13 amino acids. Of the read, only the CDR3 DNA is kept; its 39 bases are in frame from base 1. CDR1 KGHSH and CDR2 LQKENI are derived from the germline V gene. Trimming removed 6 bases from V and 4 bases from J, leaving 12 bases between the germline ends. The library was made by PCR. Sequenced on an Illumina HiSeq 2500. To reduce PCR and sequencing biases, unique molecular identifiers were incorporated into the TCR beta cDNA libraries. Per 1 to 10 million input T cells, some 500,000 cDNA molecules were obtained, such that each molecule approximated one T cell. Patient libraries were prepared and sequenced with the same protocol used for the earlier healthy control dataset. Within a given batch, samples were prepared together, multiplexed and sequenced on the same HiSeq lane. The study's processing was this. Raw barcoded reads were processed with MIGEC, and single-read molecular identifier groups were discarded before consensus assembly and CDR3 extraction. Clonotype tables were post-analysed with VDJtools, and diversity was normalized by down-sampling all datasets to the smallest sample size. Repertoire overlap clustering matched CDR3 amino acid but not nucleotide sequences to correct batch-related cross-sample contamination. TCRdb trimmed public reads at Q25 via fastp, called clones via MiXCR and kept in-frame beta chains. Each entry merges the rows of one CDR3 protein and shows their most common DNA and genes. TCRdb, not the authors, supplied the V and J calls. The sample table shows a few hundred thousand distinct CDR3 sequences, and around a third are seen once. The ten top clones hold approximately 6% of the sample.

What the authors observed across the whole study: Multiple sclerosis patients had significantly lower normalized Chao1 diversity than controls, a result that suggests substantial peripheral T-cell clonal expansion. Patients showed significantly higher frequencies than controls for a few TRBV segments, among them TRBV5-6, TRBV5-1 and TRBV20-1. The multiple sclerosis patient group was slightly younger than the control group. Strong co-clustering of samples prepared in the same batch was shown by direct clustering with F measure, prompting a batch-effect correction.

A note on this clonotype: The antigen it recognizes is unknown. The input lacks base qualities; no much larger clone sits a single base away.

Material: blood. This TCR was sampled from a girl aged 2 to 17 with multiple sclerosis. The chain is made from TRBV18 and TRBJ2-5; the D segment is perhaps TRBD1 or TRBD2, each sharing 5 matched bases. The CDR3 protein: CASSGAQGETQYF. The DNA sequence is TGTGCCAGCTCCGGGGCCCAAGGAGAGACCCAGTACTTC.